The next 23 T cell receptor beta chains were all read from a single sample in a study of OX40 agonist ivuxolimab in advanced cancers. Only in-frame clones appear in the TCRdb table, and some are missing; sequencing was by immunoSEQ multiplex PCR. The sample contains approximately 52,000 clones, roughly 82% of which appear only once. This sample comprised CD4+ or CD8+ T cells sorted from blood, obtained in a trial of the OX40 agonist ivuxolimab. All receptors derive from an adult with an advanced solid tumor such as melanoma, head and neck, liver or kidney cancer.

The chain recombines TRBV28 with TRBJ2-7; D remains ambiguous. CDR1 and CDR2 from the germline V gene are MDHEN and SYDVKM. Deletions cut 2 bases from V and 6 bases from J, with 23 bases between. CDR3 length: 17 amino acids. This CDR3 is CASSLLPVGLGFREQYF. CDR3 nucleotides: TGTGCCAGCAGTTTACTCCCCGTCGGGCTGGGATTTCGCGAGCAGTACTTC.

V usage is TRBV15 and J usage is TRBJ2-1; the match to TRBD1 covers 9 bases. Trimming took 2 bases from V and 2 from J; bases not matched to a gene: 4. Germline CDR1 reads LNHNV; CDR2 reads YYDKDF (reference sequence). The CDR3 extends over 16 amino acids. CDR3 sequence (DNA): TGTGCCACCAGCAGAAAGGACAGGGGCCCCTACAATGAGCAGTTCTTC. This codes for CATSRKDRGPYNEQFF.

Concerning this clone: Other nucleotide sequences from this sample produce the same CDR3. The chain has TRBV29-1 and TRBJ1-5; D perhaps matches TRBD1 (6 bases). This CDR3 has 13 amino acids. Deletions cut 6 bases from V and 4 bases from J, with 13 bases between. Per germline, CDR1 SQVTM and CDR2 ANQGSEA. The CDR3 bases are TGCAGCGTAGGGGGGCAAGTTAATCAGCCCCAGCATTTT. Amino acid sequence: CSVGGQVNQPQHF.

The gene calls are TRBV11-2 and TRBJ1-3, with no clear D. V was shortened by 0 bases and J by 0 bases, with 6 bases between the two germline ends. The CDR3 spans 15 residues. From germline, CDR1 is SGHAT and CDR2 FQNNGV. The CDR3: CASSLDSNSGNTIYF. The CDR3, as DNA: TGTGCCAGCAGCTTAGACAGCAACTCTGGAAACACCATATATTTT.

This rearrangement joins TRBV6-1 to TRBJ1-2; the D gene is possibly TRBD1 (5 bases). Per germline, CDR1 MNHNS and CDR2 SASEGT. This CDR3 has 12 amino acids. V lost 5 bases to trimming and J lost 4 bases, with 8 bases between them. This CDR3 is CASSYTGYGYTF. The CDR3, as DNA: TGTGCCAGCAGTTATACAGGCTATGGCTACACCTTC.

This chain joins TRBV6-6 and TRBJ1-2; maybe TRBD1 (5 bases). The CDR3 is 15 residues long. The germline V gene has CDR1 MNHNY and CDR2 SVGAGI (reference sequence). V lost 6 bases and J 2 bases, leaving 16 bases between the germline ends. CDR3 protein: CASRITTGENYGYTF. DNA of the CDR3: TGTGCCAGCAGGATTACAACGGGGGAAAACTATGGCTACACCTTC.

This clone was detected once. This chain links TRBV6-6 with TRBJ1-5; perhaps TRBD1 as D (5 bases). Trimming took 7 bases from V and 3 from J, leaving 16 bases between them. The CDR3 has 15 amino acids. From germline, CDR1 is MNHNY and CDR2 SVGAGI (reference sequence). The CDR3 nucleotides read TGTGCCAGCAAAAGCGGGACGGATTACAATCAGCCCCAGCATTTT. Protein: CASKSGTDYNQPQHF.

This chain uses TRBV14 with TRBJ2-7; perhaps TRBD1 as D (5 bases). The CDR3 covers 15 residues. Germline V gives CDR1 SGHDN, CDR2 FVKESK. V lost 4 bases, J lost 3 bases, and 16 bases lay in between. CDR3 loop: CASSPRAGSSYEQYF. The CDR3 region has the DNA TGTGCCAGCAGCCCGAGAGCAGGGTCAAGCTACGAGCAGTACTTC.

The V gene is TRBV5-1, the J gene TRBJ2-1, with D possibly matching TRBD2 (6 bases). The germline V gene has CDR1 SGHRS and CDR2 YFSETQ. Trimming cost V 1 base and J 9 bases, with 17 bases left between them. The CDR3 consists of 15 residues. CDR3 in amino acids: CASSLYGSPEGEQFF. DNA for the CDR3: TGCGCCAGCAGCTTGTACGGGAGCCCTGAGGGTGAGCAGTTCTTC.

This sequence joins TRBV5-6 and TRBJ1-6, with D unclear. Germline CDR1 is SGHDT and CDR2 is YYEEEE. The CDR3 is 13 amino acids. The V end lost 5 bases, the J end lost 4 bases, and 7 bases lay between the germline ends. This chain's CDR3 is CASRATYNSPLHF. The CDR3 DNA is TGTGCCAGCAGGGCGACGTATAATTCACCCCTCCACTTT.

This sequence joins TRBV2 and TRBJ1-2, with a tentative D call TRBD1 (5 bases). This CDR3 comprises 15 residues. The V and J ends lost 5 bases and 3 bases respectively, with 16 bases between them. Germline CDR1 reads SNHLY; CDR2 reads FYNNEI. As DNA, the CDR3 is TGTGCCAGCAGTCCCCCTCGTGGCAGGGACTATGGCTACACCTTC. Translation: CASSPPRGRDYGYTF.

V is TRBV28 and J is TRBJ2-7; 9 bases match TRBD1. Germline trimming cut 6 bases from V and 2 bases from J; bases unmatched to any gene: 8. Germline CDR1 MDHEN, CDR2 SYDVKM. The CDR3 loop spans 15 amino acids. The CDR3 loop reads CASSKPGQGTYEQYF. The CDR3 nucleotides are TGTGCCAGCAGCAAACCGGGACAGGGAACCTACGAGCAGTACTTC.

This clone was seen once. Here the CDR3 reads CASSSGTDTQYF. CDR3 DNA: TGTGCCAGCAGCTCCGGTACAGATACGCAGTATTTT. The rearrangement uses TRBV5-4 and TRBJ2-3, with D uncertain. CDR1 is SGHNT and CDR2 is YYREEE in the germline V gene (reference sequence). Deletions cut 3 bases from V and 3 bases from J, with 5 bases between. The CDR3 loop spans 12 amino acids.

This clone was recorded only once. The chain combines TRBV28 with TRBJ2-5; 8 bases match TRBD1. V was pared by 6 bases and J by 5 bases, with 8 bases of the junction left unmatched. Per germline, CDR1 MDHEN and CDR2 SYDVKM. CDR3 length: 14 amino acids. CDR3 sequence reads: CASSTRGRGETQYF. The CDR3 region has the DNA TGTGCCAGCAGCACCAGGGGGCGCGGGGAGACCCAGTACTTC.

The chain carries TRBV9 and TRBJ1-1; unclear D gene. The V gene lost 0 bases and the J gene lost 11 bases, with 17 bases spanning the gap. This CDR3 is built from 14 residues. CDR1 and CDR2 from the germline V gene are SGDLS and YYNGEE. The CDR3 sequence: CASSVGPDSTGAFF. CDR3 bases: TGTGCCAGCAGCGTAGGGCCGGACTCGACGGGGGCTTTCTTT.

This chain joins TRBV6-6 and TRBJ1-6; no clear D gene. V shed 2 bases and J shed 5 bases, with 4 bases lying between them. CDR1 MNHNY and CDR2 SVGAGI come from the germline V gene (reference sequence). This CDR3 is built from 13 residues. The DNA of the CDR3 is TGTGCCAGCAGTTACGAAAATAATTCACCCCTCCACTTT. Residues: CASSYENNSPLHF.

Only one count was recorded for this clone. The chain employs TRBV18 and TRBJ1-3, with a weak D call TRBD1 (6 bases). The CDR3 loop spans 15 amino acids. V was pared by 3 bases and J by 2 bases, with 11 bases between. Looked up from germline, CDR1 is KGHSH and CDR2 is LQKENI. The CDR3: CASSPTGQAGNTIYF. CDR3 DNA sequence: TGTGCCAGCTCACCGACAGGTCAAGCTGGAAACACCATATATTTT.

This clone is termed medium-sized. The chain uses TRBV7-9 and TRBJ1-2; D call uncertain. The CDR3 totals 12 residues. Germline CDR1 reads SEHNR; CDR2 reads FQNEAQ (reference sequence). Between the trimmed V and J ends, which lost 1 base and 8 bases, there was a span of 8 bases. This CDR3 reads CASSLGGLGYTF. CDR3 bases: TGTGCCAGCAGCTTAGGAGGGCTCGGCTACACCTTC. The full variable domain, its missing parts supplied by reference TRBV7-9 and TRBJ1-2, is DTGVSQNPRHKITKRGQNVTFRCDPISEHNRLYWYRQTLGQGPEFLTYFQNEAQLEKSRLLSDRFSAERPKGSFSTLEIQRTEQGDSAMYLCASSLGGLGYTFGSGTRLTVV.

The chain carries TRBV13 and TRBJ1-2, with 11 nucleotides matching TRBD1. The CDR3 extends over 17 amino acids. The V segment lost 5 bases and the J segment 8 bases; nucleotides outside the gene matches: 16. The V gene's germline CDR1 is PRHDT and CDR2 FYEKMQ (reference sequence). The CDR3 loop reads CASSALSRWTGGEGYTF. The CDR3 nucleotides are TGTGCCAGCAGCGCCCTCTCTCGCTGGACAGGGGGCGAGGGCTACACCTTC.

The J gene is TRBJ1-4, the V gene TRBV7-9, with D hard to call. Looked up from germline, CDR1 is SEHNR and CDR2 is FQNEAQ (reference sequence). With 4 bases removed from V and 3 bases from J, the gap between germline ends came to 12 bases. The CDR3 extends over 15 amino acids. The CDR3 spells CASSYQTPANEKLFF. The CDR3 DNA reads TGTGCCAGCAGCTACCAAACCCCAGCTAATGAAAAACTGTTTTTT.

This sequence joins TRBV28 and TRBJ2-1, with 10 bases that match TRBD2. The V gene's germline CDR1 is MDHEN and CDR2 SYDVKM. V dropped 6 bases and J dropped 0; count of bases not matched to a gene: 8. This CDR3 is 17 amino acids long. This chain's CDR3 is CASRPISGGASYNEQFF. The CDR3 DNA sequence: TGTGCCAGCAGACCGATCAGCGGGGGGGCCTCCTACAATGAGCAGTTCTTC.

V is TRBV9 and J is TRBJ1-2; D may be TRBD1 (5 bases). Per the germline V gene, CDR1 is SGDLS and CDR2 is YYNGEE. V shed 0 bases and J shed 5 bases, with 14 bases lying between them. CDR3 length: 15 amino acids. CDR3 protein: CASSVGGPVGYGYTF. CDR3 in DNA: TGTGCCAGCAGCGTAGGGGGCCCAGTAGGGTATGGCTACACCTTC.

V usage is TRBV7-9 and J usage is TRBJ2-7; D is possibly TRBD1 or TRBD2 (6 bases each). The CDR3 runs to 16 residues. The V and J ends lost 5 bases and 4 bases respectively, with 21 bases between them. Per germline, CDR1 SEHNR and CDR2 FQNEAQ (reference sequence). The CDR3 sequence is CASSPYGGRTRYEQYF. The CDR3 coding sequence is TGTGCCAGCAGCCCATATGGGGGGCGAACAAGGTACGAGCAGTACTTC.